A single sample is the source of the 29 T cell receptor beta chains below, sequenced in a study of molecular identifiers for immune sequencing clone quantification. TCRdb processed the PCR reads anew with MiXCR; each CDR3 protein has one entry. The sample includes approximately 550,000 distinct CDR3 sequences, around a fifth of them seen just once. The material sequenced was naive CD8+ T cells from blood, with Jurkat cell RNA spiked in. The subset: FACS-sorted CD8+CD4-CCR7+CD45RA+ naive T cells. The receptors were sampled from a human donor in good health. Some libraries in this study had Jurkat cell RNA spiked in.

Details on this clonotype: This could be a read error, since a much larger clone is one nucleotide away. The chain is built from TRBV14 and TRBJ1-2; D ambiguous. From germline, CDR1 is SGHDN and CDR2 FVKESK. Trimming removed 1 base at V and 8 bases at J, with 11 bases between. The CDR3 contains 13 residues. The CDR3 sequence is CASSQVPLGGYTF. In nucleotides, the CDR3 is TGTGCCAGCAGCCAAGTCCCCCTGGGAGGCTACACCTTC.

In this sample, this clonotype turned up many times. This chain joins TRBV29-1 and TRBJ2-3, with 13 bases that match TRBD2. The CDR3 loop spans 16 amino acids. The V gene end was trimmed by 2 bases and the J gene end by 3 bases; junction bases not matched to a gene: 5. Germline CDR1 SQVTM, CDR2 ANQGSEA. The CDR3 sequence is CSVEPTSGGPTDTQYF. CDR3 nucleotides: TGCAGCGTTGAACCGACTAGCGGGGGGCCGACAGATACGCAGTATTTT.

This clonotype showed up just once. This may be a read error, as it is one base from a much larger clone. This chain connects TRBV7-9 to TRBJ1-1; D is ambiguous. The CDR3 runs to 15 residues. Per the germline V gene, CDR1 is SEHNR and CDR2 is FQNEAQ (reference sequence). CDR3 coding DNA: TGTGCCAGCAGCTTATTCGATGAGATGAACACTGAAGCTTCCTTT. Encoded protein: CASSLFDEMNTEASF.

This clonotype was seen many times. The V call is TRBV13, the J call TRBJ2-7; TRBD1 matches at 9 bases. The germline V gene has CDR1 PRHDT and CDR2 FYEKMQ (reference sequence). The CDR3 is made up of 15 amino acids. V lost 1 base and J lost 3; bases outside the gene matches: 4. The CDR3 here is CASSLAGTGHYEQYF. For the CDR3, the DNA is TGTGCCAGCAGCTTAGCCGGGACAGGGCACTACGAGCAGTACTTC.

This clonotype was seen many times. The chain uses TRBV7-9 and TRBJ2-7; the D gene is possibly TRBD2 (6 bases). This CDR3 is built from 13 residues. Germline-derived CDR1 and CDR2 are SEHNR and FQNEAQ (reference sequence). Between the trimmed V and J ends, which lost 5 bases and 3 bases, there was a span of 11 bases. The CDR3 bases are TGTGCCAGCAGCCCTCAGACTAGCTACGAGCAGTACTTC. It specifies CASSPQTSYEQYF.

This clonotype was detected only a few times. The chain is built from TRBV19 and TRBJ2-1; 7 positions match TRBD1. The CDR3 is 14 residues long. The V and J ends lost 10 bases and 5 bases, in that order; junction bases with no gene match: 11. Germline-derived CDR1 and CDR2 are LNHDA and SQIVND (reference sequence). CDR3: CAIGADRANNEQFF. In DNA form, the CDR3 reads TGTGCCATCGGGGCAGACAGGGCTAACAATGAGCAGTTCTTC.

This clonotype was detected ten times or more. The gene calls are TRBV25-1 and TRBJ2-7; weak D call: TRBD1 (5 bases). Germline CDR1 reads MGHDK; CDR2 reads SYGVNS. The CDR3 length is 13 residues. V gave up 3 bases and J gave up 7 bases, with 13 bases separating them. CDR3: CASSEGPKGEQYF. CDR3 nucleotides: TGTGCCAGCAGTGAGGGGCCGAAGGGGGAGCAGTACTTC.

This clonotype was seen many times. V gene TRBV12-3 or TRBV12-4 combines with J gene TRBJ2-2; possible D gene TRBD2, 6 bases. V lost 6 bases, J lost 1 base, and 9 bases lay in between. The CDR3 extends over 14 amino acids. This CDR3 is CASSRDWNTGELFF. In DNA form, the CDR3 reads TGTGCCAGCAGCCGGGACTGGAACACCGGGGAGCTGTTTTTT.

The chain employs TRBV2 and TRBJ2-7, with TRBD1 matching 7 bases. The germline V gene has CDR1 SNHLY and CDR2 FYNNEI. V dropped 7 bases and J dropped 0; count of bases not matched to a gene: 6. The CDR3 runs to 14 residues. This chain's CDR3 is CASIGDSNSYEQYF. The DNA of the CDR3 is TGTGCCAGCATTGGGGACAGCAACTCCTACGAGCAGTACTTC.

The genes are TRBV27 and TRBJ2-1, with 13 bases matching TRBD2. The V gene end was trimmed by 6 bases and the J gene end by 9 bases; junction bases not matched to a gene: 8. The CDR3 length is 15 residues. In germline, CDR1 is MNHEY, CDR2 SMNVEV (reference sequence). The CDR3 is CASSHGLAGVGEQFF. The DNA for the CDR3 is TGTGCCAGCAGCCACGGACTAGCGGGAGTCGGTGAGCAGTTCTTC.

J is TRBJ2-3 and V is TRBV7-9; the D gene is possibly TRBD1 (5 bases). The CDR3 covers 13 residues. CDR1 is SEHNR and CDR2 is FQNEAQ in the germline V gene (reference sequence). Trimming left V 0 bases short and J 5 bases short, with 6 bases between. The CDR3 DNA follows: TGTGCCAGCAGCTTAGCACAGGTAGATACGCAGTATTTT. Its translation: CASSLAQVDTQYF.

The chain recombines TRBV7-9 with TRBJ2-2; D is unclear. The V gene's germline CDR1 is SEHNR and CDR2 FQNEAQ (reference sequence). Trimming shortened V by 2 bases and J by 2 bases, and 6 bases separated the two germline ends. The CDR3 is 14 amino acids. The CDR3 spells CASSLPVNTGELFF. DNA of the CDR3: TGTGCCAGCAGCTTACCAGTCAACACCGGGGAGCTGTTTTTT.

This clonotype was recorded a few times. The chain is built from TRBV3-1 and TRBJ1-4; no clear D. Germline V gene data show CDR1 as LGHDT and CDR2 as YNNKEL (reference sequence). This CDR3 region has 20 residues. V was clipped by 0 bases and J by 0 bases, with 20 bases between them. In DNA, the CDR3 is TGTGCCAGCAGCCAAGAGCCCCTAAGACGCACCGCCGCAACTAATGAAAAACTGTTTTTT. Translated: CASSQEPLRRTAATNEKLFF.

This rearrangement joins TRBV7-3 to TRBJ2-2; 9 nucleotides agree with TRBD2. The CDR3 totals 19 residues. V dropped 1 base and J dropped 3; count of bases not matched to a gene: 12. Germline V gene sequence: CDR1 SGHTA, CDR2 FQGTGA. The CDR3 DNA reads TGTGCCAGCAGCTTAATGGCGGGTAGCGGGAGATATTACACCGGGGAGCTGTTTTTT. Protein product: CASSLMAGSGRYYTGELFF.

This clonotype was recorded at least ten times. This rearrangement joins TRBV2 to TRBJ2-2; 7 nucleotides align to TRBD1. CDR1 and CDR2 (germline): SNHLY, FYNNEI. The ends lost 5 bases at V and 0 bases at J; junction bases unmatched: 9. CDR3 length: 17 amino acids. The CDR3 loop is CASSQKMGTANTGELFF. The CDR3 DNA follows: TGTGCCAGCAGTCAGAAAATGGGGACAGCGAACACCGGGGAGCTGTTTTTT.

The chain couples TRBV29-1 to TRBJ2-7, with TRBD2 matching 8 bases. This CDR3 is built from 15 residues. The V segment lost 0 bases and the J segment 2 bases; nucleotides outside the gene matches: 6. Germline values: CDR1 SQVTM, CDR2 ANQGSEA. CDR3 residues: CSVEDRERGTYEQYF. The CDR3 region has the DNA TGCAGCGTTGAAGATCGGGAGCGGGGGACCTACGAGCAGTACTTC.

The chain employs TRBV6-5 and TRBJ2-7; D perhaps matches TRBD1 (6 bases). CDR3 length: 14 residues. Germline V gives CDR1 MNHEY, CDR2 SVGAGI. Deletions cut 6 bases from V and 3 bases from J, with 15 bases between. CDR3 coding DNA: TGTGCCAGCAGCTCCCTGTCAGGGGTCTACGAGCAGTACTTC. This gives the protein CASSSLSGVYEQYF.

In its sample, this clonotype was seen many times. The rearrangement uses TRBV29-1 and TRBJ2-1, with no clear D. The germline CDR1 and CDR2 sequences are SQVTM and ANQGSEA. The V and J ends lost 3 bases and 4 bases respectively, with 13 bases between them. The CDR3 is made up of 14 amino acids. The CDR3 reads CSVDPLLSYNEQFF. CDR3 bases: TGCAGCGTTGACCCACTACTGTCGTACAATGAGCAGTTCTTC.

This clonotype showed up just a few times. The CDR3 loop reads CASSYPLAGGPPYEQYF. The CDR3 DNA reads TGTGCCAGCAGCTACCCCCTAGCGGGAGGGCCTCCCTACGAGCAGTACTTC. The rearrangement joins TRBV7-9 to TRBJ2-7; 12 positions match TRBD2. Germline values: CDR1 SEHNR, CDR2 FQNEAQ (reference sequence). Germline trimming cut 4 bases from V and 2 bases from J; bases unmatched to any gene: 9. The CDR3 contains 17 residues.

The table lists this clonotype with many counts. The gene calls are TRBV30 and TRBJ2-1, with D perhaps matching TRBD1 (6 bases). Germline V CDR1 and CDR2: GTSNPN, SVGIG (reference sequence). This CDR3 is 15 amino acids long. Trimming shortened V by 4 bases and J by 3 bases, and 16 bases separated the two germline ends. In DNA, the CDR3 is TGTGCCTGGACCCCCACAGGGTTTATCTACAATGAGCAGTTCTTC. The encoded protein is CAWTPTGFIYNEQFF. Full variable domain (remainder filled in from reference TRBV30 and TRBJ2-1): SQTIHQWPATLVQPVGSPLSLECTVEGTSNPNLYWYRQAAGRGLQLLFYSVGIGQISSEVPQNLSASRPQDRQFILSSKKLLLSDSGFYLCAWTPTGFIYNEQFFGPGTRLTVL.

This clonotype came up many times. The V and J genes are TRBV6-5 and TRBJ2-7; 9 positions agree with TRBD2. The ends lost 2 bases at V and 5 bases at J; junction bases unmatched: 4. CDR1 and CDR2 from the germline V gene are MNHEY and SVGAGI. This CDR3 region has 14 residues. CDR3 in DNA: TGTGCCAGCAGTTACCAGCGGGAGGCTGACGAGCAGTACTTC. Its protein is CASSYQREADEQYF.

The gene calls are TRBV27 and TRBJ2-7, with a possible D match to TRBD1 (5 bases). CDR3 length: 15 residues. Trimming removed 5 bases at V and 0 bases at J, with 14 bases between. The germline V gene encodes CDR1 MNHEY and CDR2 SMNVEV (reference sequence). The CDR3 is CASSLRQGLSYEQYF. For the CDR3, the DNA is TGTGCCAGCAGTCTAAGGCAGGGCCTCTCCTACGAGCAGTACTTC.

This clonotype showed up just a few times. The J gene is TRBJ1-1, the V gene TRBV3-1; 10 positions agree with TRBD1. The CDR3 totals 18 residues. Germline values: CDR1 LGHDT, CDR2 YNNKEL (reference sequence). The junction had 12 bases not matched to a gene; V was cut back by 2 bases and J by 3 bases. CDR3: CASSQTSGTGAYHTEAFF. CDR3 coding DNA: TGTGCCAGCAGCCAAACCTCCGGGACAGGGGCTTACCACACTGAAGCTTTCTTT.

This clonotype appeared once. Germline is not matched at one junction end, which may reflect a read error. This rearrangement joins TRBV5-1 to TRBJ2-3; possible D gene TRBD1, 5 bases. Germline V gene sequence: CDR1 SGHRS, CDR2 YFSETQ. The CDR3 is made up of 15 amino acids. CDR3 in amino acids: CASSLIAPFTGTQYF. The CDR3 DNA sequence: TGCGCCAGCAGCTTGATAGCTCCCTTCACAGGTACGCAGTATTTT.

Only a few counts were recorded for this clonotype. The chain combines TRBV27 with TRBJ2-7, with D uncertain. With 0 bases removed from V and 2 bases from J, the gap between germline ends came to 8 bases. Germline CDR1 and CDR2: MNHEY and SMNVEV (reference sequence). The CDR3 runs to 14 residues. Here the CDR3 reads CASSLSFQAYEQYF. The CDR3 nucleotides read TGTGCCAGCAGTTTATCGTTTCAGGCCTACGAGCAGTACTTC.

This clonotype was seen many times. The DNA for the CDR3 is TGCGCCAGCAGCCAAGACAGGGGAAGTCAGCCCCAGCATTTT. Translation gives CASSQDRGSQPQHF. V is TRBV4-1 and J is TRBJ1-5, with a tentative D call TRBD1 (6 bases). The germline V gene has CDR1 MGHRA and CDR2 YSYEKL. CDR3 length equals 14 residues. V was trimmed by 0 bases and J by 6 bases, leaving 9 bases between them.

With regard to this clonotype: The conserved final phenylalanine or tryptophan is absent from the CDR3, which likely points to a read error. The J gene is TRBJ1-1, the V gene TRBV5-4; maybe TRBD1 (5 bases). Trimming stripped 6 bases from V and 4 bases from J, with 13 bases between. CDR1 SGHNT and CDR2 YYREEE come from the germline V gene (reference sequence). This CDR3 region has 13 residues. In nucleotides, the CDR3 is TGTGCCAGCACCTTTTTTGGGGGCACTGAAGCTTTCTCT. Its protein product is CASTFFGGTEAFS.

This clonotype appeared a few times. CDR3 bases: TGTGCCAGCTCCCAGATTATTCAGGGGATCACAGATACGCAGTATTTT. As protein: CASSQIIQGITDTQYF. The gene calls are TRBV27 and TRBJ2-3, with D possibly being TRBD1 (6 bases). The ends were cut back, 8 bases at V and 2 bases at J, with 20 bases in the middle. Germline CDR1 and CDR2: MNHEY and SMNVEV (reference sequence). The CDR3 runs 16 residues.

In this sample, this clonotype turned up a few times. Written as DNA, the CDR3 is TGCAGTGCTACACGGACAGGGTCCCTCTATAATTCACCCCTCCACTTT. Amino acids: CSATRTGSLYNSPLHF. V usage is TRBV20-1 and J usage is TRBJ1-6; TRBD1 aligns across 8 bases. The CDR3 loop spans 16 amino acids. Germline trimming cut 4 bases from V and 3 bases from J; bases unmatched to any gene: 8. CDR1 DFQATT and CDR2 SNEGSKA come from the germline V gene (reference sequence).